The source of this T cell receptor beta chain is a study of early T cells in non-severe SARS-CoV-2 infection (dated by TCRdb to about 2021). A note on the overall study: TCR sequencing used bulk RNA from unsorted whole blood, so alpha and beta chains could not be paired.

CDR3 length: 14 amino acids, cysteine to phenylalanine. The read is trimmed to its CDR3 DNA, 42 bases read in frame from base 1. CDR1 and CDR2, per the germline V gene, are ENHRY and SYGVKD. Clipping removes 3 bases from V and 10 bases from J, with 7 as the unmatched junction base count. This clonotype is labeled medium-sized (0.01 to 0.1%). The antigen this receptor binds is unknown. Base quality data are lacking; no much larger clone is found one base away. The library was made by 5' RACE. The listed sequencing device is NextSeq 500. In the TCR library protocol, unique molecular identifiers were attached to individual cDNA molecules to correct for PCR bias and sequencing error. Sequencing covered both TCR alpha and beta chains, and within each sample the abundances of alpha and beta sequences were tightly co-correlated. Concerning the study's data processing: Decombinator V4 was used to annotate the V gene, J gene and CDR3 of the TCR sequences. TCRs were defined as expanded if a significant change between any two time points was detected under a Poisson model with p below 0.0001. Abundances of TCRs were expressed as counts per million after normalisation to the total number of TCRs sequenced in each sample. MAIT TCRs were defined by TRAV1-2 paired with TRAJ12, TRAJ20 or TRAJ33, and iNKT TCRs by TRAV10 paired with TRAJ18. VDJdb, accessed 1 November 2021, was searched for CMV, EBV and SARS-CoV-2 annotated TCRs, with TCRs annotated for multiple antigens excluded. The raw public data were reprocessed by TCRdb itself: fastp quality trimming at Q25, MiXCR clonotype calling, in-frame beta chains only. CDR3 protein duplicates are merged, each entry listing the most common genes and DNA. Here the V and J calls rest on TCRdb's processing, not on the authors' analysis. This sample holds over 50,000 distinct CDR3 sequences; 8% to 10% were observed only once. The ten largest clones take up approximately 4.4% of the sample.

Overall study results and their limits: VDJdb matching was skewed toward anti-spike CD8 responses, so virus-specific expansions were likely underestimated and private and CD4 specificities were missed.

This was a case-control study nested in a cohort of healthcare workers in London, UK, who had nasopharyngeal swab PCR tests and blood samples taken every week. Healthcare workers were recruited during the week of the UK lockdown, between 23 and 31 March 2020, and followed weekly for up to roughly 15 weeks. This TCR was recovered from an adult who was a healthcare worker with PCR-confirmed SARS-CoV-2 infection or an uninfected control (not recorded which). Specimen: whole blood. The V and J genes are TRBV10-3 and TRBJ2-1, with 9 bases in between that match TRBD2. The DNA is TGTGCCATCAGTGAAGGGCTAGCGGGGTACGAGCAGTTCTTC. Protein translation: CAISEGLAGYEQFF.